The 29 T cell receptor beta chains presented below share a single source sample, sequenced in a study of graft-versus-host responses after intestinal transplantation. Method: immunoSEQ multiplex PCR; TCRdb's copy keeps in-frame clones and lacks some. The sample records 75,000 to 95,000 clones, approximately 94% being singletons. No antigen has been identified for these receptors. The sample was unstimulated CD8+ T cells sorted from spleen or lymph node cells, taken before intestinal transplant. The receptors shown here come from a human donor who received an intestinal transplant.

This sequence joins TRBV14 and TRBJ1-2, with 10 nucleotides matching TRBD1. V shed 3 bases, J shed 1 base, and the junction held 5 bases outside the gene matches. Germline V gene lookup returns CDR1 SGHDN and CDR2 FVKESK. The length of the CDR3 is 16 residues. CDR3 sequence reads: CASSHQGTGVNYGYTF. CDR3 bases: TGTGCCAGCAGCCACCAAGGGACAGGGGTTAACTATGGCTACACCTTC.

The V gene is TRBV15, the J gene TRBJ1-2; D is unresolved. Per the germline V gene, CDR1 is LNHNV and CDR2 is YYDKDF (reference sequence). Trimming stripped 1 base from V and 4 bases from J, with 10 bases between. The CDR3 is 14 residues long. The CDR3 spells CATSRVGSAYGYTF. The CDR3 DNA reads TGTGCCACCAGCAGAGTAGGGAGCGCCTATGGCTACACCTTC. The full variable domain, its missing parts supplied by reference TRBV15 and TRBJ1-2, is DAMVIQNPRYQVTQFGKPVTLSCSQTLNHNVMYWYQQKSSQAPKLLFHYYDKDFNNEADTPDNFQSRRPNTSFCFLDIRSPGLGDTAMYLCATSRVGSAYGYTFGSGTRLTVV.

The rearrangement joins TRBV19 to TRBJ2-7, with D perhaps matching TRBD1 (6 bases). Trimming stripped 3 bases from V and 0 bases from J, with 15 bases between. The CDR3 is 16 amino acids. CDR1 and CDR2 from the germline V gene are LNHDA and SQIVND (reference sequence). In DNA form, the CDR3 reads TGTGCCAGTAGTATCCGGGACACGGGGTCCTCCTACGAGCAGTACTTC. Its translation is CASSIRDTGSSYEQYF. Full variable domain (outside the CDR3, taken from reference TRBV19 and TRBJ2-7): DGGITQSPKYLFRKEGQNVTLSCEQNLNHDAMYWYRQDPGQGLRLIYYSQIVNDFQKGDIAEGYSVSREKKESFPLTVTSAQKNPTAFYLCASSIRDTGSSYEQYFGPGTRLTVT.

This sequence joins TRBV27 and TRBJ1-4; possibly TRBD1 for D (5 bases). Germline V gene data show CDR1 as MNHEY and CDR2 as SMNVEV (reference sequence). The CDR3 sequence is 15 residues long. Trimming shortened V by 6 bases and J by 8 bases, and 19 bases separated the two germline ends. DNA for the CDR3: TGTGCCAGCAGATATACCCGGGGGTTTACGGAAAAACTGTTTTTT. Translation gives CASRYTRGFTEKLFF.

The gene calls are TRBV19 and TRBJ1-5; a possible D gene is TRBD1 (5 bases). CDR1 is LNHDA and CDR2 is SQIVND in the germline V gene (reference sequence). CDR3 size: 18 residues. V shed 3 bases and J shed 4 bases, with 22 bases lying between them. This CDR3 is CASSIGTGTGGLNQPQHF. CDR3 sequence (DNA): TGTGCCAGTAGTATCGGCACGGGGACGGGGGGTCTTAATCAGCCCCAGCATTTT. Together with reference TRBV19 and TRBJ1-5, the CDR3 gives the full variable domain: DGGITQSPKYLFRKEGQNVTLSCEQNLNHDAMYWYRQDPGQGLRLIYYSQIVNDFQKGDIAEGYSVSREKKESFPLTVTSAQKNPTAFYLCASSIGTGTGGLNQPQHFGDGTRLSIL.

The J gene is TRBJ2-7, the V gene TRBV6-6, with TRBD1 identical over 7 bases. With V trimmed by 5 bases and J by 4 bases, 8 bases remained unmatched. CDR3 length: 14 amino acids. The germline V gene encodes CDR1 MNHNY and CDR2 SVGAGI (reference sequence). The CDR3 loop is CASSPAGGRYEQYF. For the CDR3, the DNA is TGTGCCAGCAGTCCTGCAGGGGGTAGGTACGAGCAGTACTTC.

The rearrangement joins TRBV6-1 to TRBJ2-1, with 8 bases aligning to TRBD2. Germline CDR1 and CDR2: MNHNS and SASEGT. The V and J ends lost 4 bases and 3 bases, in that order; junction bases with no gene match: 8. The CDR3 is made up of 16 amino acids. The DNA of the CDR3 is TGTGCCAGCAGTGGATCCGGGGGGGGAATCTACAATGAGCAGTTCTTC. Protein: CASSGSGGGIYNEQFF.

The chain employs TRBV4-3 and TRBJ1-1; D perhaps matches TRBD1 (5 bases). V was shortened by 3 bases and J by 5 bases, with 13 bases between the two germline ends. From germline, CDR1 is LGHNA and CDR2 YSLEER. The CDR3 length is 14 residues. The CDR3 loop reads CASSQTRGRTEAFF. DNA for the CDR3: TGCGCCAGCAGCCAGACACGGGGGAGGACTGAAGCTTTCTTT.

The chain combines TRBV27 with TRBJ2-1; no clear D gene. The CDR3 covers 14 residues. Trimming took 5 bases from V and 5 from J, leaving 13 bases between them. Germline V gene sequence: CDR1 MNHEY, CDR2 SMNVEV (reference sequence). This chain's CDR3 is CASSPEMGNNEQFF. The CDR3 DNA follows: TGTGCCAGCAGTCCTGAGATGGGCAACAATGAGCAGTTCTTC.

The chain recombines TRBV15 with TRBJ2-5, with TRBD2 identical over 8 bases. Germline assignment: CDR1 LNHNV and CDR2 YYDKDF (reference sequence). CDR3 length: 17 residues. V was pared by 1 base and J by 5 bases, with 12 bases of the junction left unmatched. The CDR3 spells CATSRGPEGAGVETQYF. In DNA form, the CDR3 reads TGTGCCACCAGCAGAGGGCCTGAAGGAGCGGGGGTGGAGACCCAGTACTTC.

This clone showed up just once. The chain has TRBV27 and TRBJ1-2; D not resolved. V lost 3 bases and J lost 8, with 13 bases in between. Germline values: CDR1 MNHEY, CDR2 SMNVEV (reference sequence). The CDR3 totals 13 residues. CDR3 loop: CASSLGEGEGYTF. Here the CDR3 DNA reads TGTGCCAGCAGTTTGGGAGAGGGAGAAGGCTACACCTTC.

The chain couples TRBV15 to TRBJ1-6; no definite D call. The germline CDR1 and CDR2 sequences are LNHNV and YYDKDF (reference sequence). The CDR3 runs to 18 residues. Trimming removed 4 bases at V and 4 bases at J, with 20 bases between. The DNA of the CDR3 is TGTGCCACCAGCAACGAGAGGTTGGATGCCCCTTATAATTCACCCCTCCACTTT. Its protein product is CATSNERLDAPYNSPLHF.

The chain employs TRBV14 and TRBJ2-7, with D maybe TRBD1 (5 bases). This CDR3 is built from 15 residues. Germline lookup yields CDR1 SGHDN and CDR2 FVKESK. V was cut by 2 bases and J by 5 bases, with 16 bases left in between. The CDR3, as DNA: TGTGCCAGCAGCCAATTTGCCAGGGAAGCCGACGAGCAGTACTTC. Residues: CASSQFAREADEQYF.

The chain combines TRBV7-8 with TRBJ1-1, with no clear D. The CDR3 contains 15 residues. Trimming stripped 0 bases from V and 5 bases from J, with 13 bases between. CDR1 and CDR2 from the germline V gene are SGHVS and FQNEAQ. The CDR3 DNA reads TGTGCCAGCAGCTTAGCCGCAATCGGGGAAACTGAAGCTTTCTTT. Translated, it gives CASSLAAIGETEAFF.

The chain combines TRBV30 with TRBJ1-2, with 9 bases aligning to TRBD1. V shed 4 bases and J 8 bases; nucleotides not matched to a gene: 5. The CDR3 has 12 residues. CDR1 is GTSNPN, CDR2 SVGIG, per germline (reference sequence). The CDR3 protein is CAWTQGAEGYTF. CDR3 DNA: TGTGCCTGGACACAGGGGGCGGAAGGCTACACCTTC. The full variable domain, its missing parts supplied by reference TRBV30 and TRBJ1-2, is SQTIHQWPATLVQPVGSPLSLECTVEGTSNPNLYWYRQAAGRGLQLLFYSVGIGQISSEVPQNLSASRPQDRQFILSSKKLLLSDSGFYLCAWTQGAEGYTFGSGTRLTVV.

This clone was observed a single time. The chain has TRBV20-1 and TRBJ1-4; no firm D call. Trimming took 0 bases from V and 15 from J, leaving 11 bases between them. The germline gives CDR1 DFQATT, CDR2 SNEGSKA (reference sequence). The CDR3 extends over 11 amino acids. CDR3 sequence (DNA): TGCAGTGCTAGAGAAGCGGGAGCAGTGTTTTTT. It translates to CSAREAGAVFF.

The V gene is TRBV19, the J gene TRBJ1-3, with a weak D call TRBD1 (6 bases). Trimming removed 5 bases at V and 2 bases at J, with 10 bases between. CDR1 is LNHDA and CDR2 is SQIVND in the germline V gene (reference sequence). The CDR3 extends over 14 amino acids. This CDR3 is CASSSEGAGNTIYF. In DNA, the CDR3 is TGTGCCAGTAGTTCCGAGGGGGCTGGAAACACCATATATTTT.

The rearrangement joins TRBV30 to TRBJ2-3, with D perhaps matching TRBD1 (5 bases). V lost 1 base and J lost 6, with 8 bases in between. The CDR3 extends over 12 amino acids. Germline V gene lookup returns CDR1 GTSNPN and CDR2 SVGIG (reference sequence). CDR3 sequence: CAWSGQRDTQYF. CDR3 nucleotides: TGTGCCTGGAGTGGACAGAGGGATACGCAGTATTTT.

This clone appeared once. J is TRBJ1-1 and V is TRBV11-2; D unclear. Germline V lookup: CDR1 SGHAT, CDR2 FQNNGV. The V and J ends lost 1 base and 6 bases respectively, with 12 bases between them. CDR3 length: 14 residues. The CDR3 region is CASSLALRYAEAFF. The DNA for the CDR3 is TGTGCCAGCAGCTTAGCGTTGAGATATGCTGAAGCTTTCTTT.

The chain recombines TRBV7-9 with TRBJ2-7; 9 nucleotides match TRBD1. J gave up 6 bases and V 0 bases, and 9 bases lay outside the gene matches. The CDR3 runs 16 residues. Germline V lookup: CDR1 SEHNR, CDR2 FQNEAQ (reference sequence). The CDR3 sequence is CASSLAGGTGILEQYF. CDR3 nucleotides: TGTGCCAGCAGCTTAGCTGGAGGGACAGGGATACTCGAGCAGTACTTC.

This clone was recorded once. The V gene is TRBV27, the J gene TRBJ1-2; tentative D call: TRBD1 (5 bases). Germline CDR1 and CDR2: MNHEY and SMNVEV (reference sequence). Trimming shortened V by 5 bases and J by 5 bases, and 12 bases separated the two germline ends. CDR3 length equals 13 residues. As DNA, the CDR3 is TGTGCCAGCAGTGGGGACTCAGGATATGGCTACACCTTC. Translated, it gives CASSGDSGYGYTF.

The rearrangement joins TRBV27 to TRBJ1-4, with TRBD1 identical over 10 bases. The CDR3 extends over 17 amino acids. In germline, CDR1 is MNHEY, CDR2 SMNVEV (reference sequence). The CDR3 region has the DNA TGTGCAACGAGGGACAGGGGAATTGGTGAGACTAATGAAAAACTGTTTTTT. It codes for CATRDRGIGETNEKLFF.

The gene calls are TRBV25-1 and TRBJ2-2; 10 nucleotides agree with TRBD1. The CDR3 is made up of 13 amino acids. Per germline, CDR1 MGHDK and CDR2 SYGVNS. Trimming at V came to 10 bases and at J to 7 bases, leaving 6 bases not matched to a gene. The CDR3 nucleotides read TGTGCCACCGTGGGACAGGGGAACGGGGAGCTGTTTTTT. Encoded protein: CATVGQGNGELFF.

V and J are TRBV2 and TRBJ1-1; D gene uncertain. This CDR3 region has 14 residues. The V gene lost 1 base and the J gene lost 4 bases, with 10 bases spanning the gap. Germline lookup yields CDR1 SNHLY and CDR2 FYNNEI. As DNA, the CDR3 is TGTGCCAGCAGTGAAGGGAAAGCAGGCACTGAAGCTTTCTTT. Translating gives CASSEGKAGTEAFF. The full variable domain, its missing parts supplied by reference TRBV2 and TRBJ1-1, is EPEVTQTPSHQVTQMGQEVILRCVPISNHLYFYWYRQILGQKVEFLVSFYNNEISEKSEIFDDQFSVERPDGSNFTLKIRSTKLEDSAMYFCASSEGKAGTEAFFGQGTRLTVV.

The chain combines TRBV21-1 with TRBJ1-1; no check of the table's D call, TRBD1, against the DNA was made. TRBV21-1 is shown as a pseudogene. CDR3 length equals 20 residues. The CDR3 is CASSKVSVTGGEEGVTEAFF. The CDR3 nucleotides read TGTGCCAGCAGCAAAGTTAGTGTGACAGGGGGCGAAGAAGGAGTCACTGAAGCTTTCTTT.

This chain joins TRBV21-1 and TRBJ2-7; the D call TRBD2 from the table was never checked on the DNA. TRBV21-1 counts as a pseudogene. The CDR3 totals 21 residues. CDR3 DNA sequence: TGTGCCAGCAGCAAGAGTCCCCCCCGGAGGGACTACAGCATCAGAGCCTACGAGCAGTACTTC. This translates into CASSKSPPRRDYSIRAYEQYF.

With respect to this clone: No conserved phenylalanine or tryptophan is present at the end of the CDR3, so a read error is the likely explanation. V and J are TRBV6-5 and TRBJ2-7; TRBD2 aligns across 10 bases. V lost 1 base, J lost 5 bases, and 8 bases stayed unmatched. This CDR3 comprises 16 residues. Germline V lookup: CDR1 MNHEY, CDR2 SVGAGI. The CDR3 coding sequence is TGTGCCAGCAGTTACTTGTCTGGACTAGCGGTCGACGAGCAGTACCTC. Translated, it gives CASSYLSGLAVDEQYL.

The rearrangement joins TRBV4-3 to TRBJ2-3; possibly TRBD1 for D (6 bases). The CDR3 length is 18 residues. The germline V gene has CDR1 LGHNA and CDR2 YSLEER. V was shortened by 0 bases and J by 2 bases, with 18 bases between the two germline ends. CDR3 protein: CASSQDTIGQPLTDTQYF. The CDR3 nucleotides are TGCGCCAGCAGCCAAGATACAATCGGACAGCCTCTCACAGATACGCAGTATTTT.

This clone has only one observation. The chain employs TRBV6-1 and TRBJ2-7; 7 bases agree with TRBD2. CDR1 is MNHNS and CDR2 is SASEGT in the germline V gene. With V trimmed by 3 bases and J by 3 bases, 5 bases remained unmatched. The CDR3 consists of 14 residues. The CDR3 coding sequence is TGTGCCAGCAGTGAGTATGGCGGGGGCTACGAGCAGTACTTC. Translation: CASSEYGGGYEQYF.